This entry lists 28 T cell receptor beta chains sequenced from one sample in a study of T-cell reconstitution after alpha-beta-depleted transplantation in children. Unique molecular identifiers were incorporated during preparation of the TCRbeta library. TCRdb reprocessed the PCR reads with MiXCR, giving one entry per CDR3 protein. The sample consists of about 610,000 distinct CDR3 sequences, over 9.5% of them appearing once. The source material was PBMCs from the stem cell graft donor, sampled from the stem cell graft. The source of these receptors is a human donor who donated a stem cell graft to a child with acute myeloid leukemia.

This clonotype occurred a few times. The chain recombines TRBV5-1 with TRBJ2-5, with D unclear. The CDR3 spans 13 residues. The V end lost 2 bases, the J end lost 2 bases, and 7 bases lay between the germline ends. The V gene's germline CDR1 is SGHRS and CDR2 YFSETQ. The CDR3 here is CASSFNSQETQYF. CDR3 nucleotide sequence: TGCGCCAGCAGCTTTAATTCGCAAGAGACCCAGTACTTC.

This clonotype was detected a few times. The chain is built from TRBV29-1 and TRBJ1-1; the D is unclear. This CDR3 has 14 amino acids. V was trimmed by 0 bases and J by 1 base, leaving 9 bases between them. CDR1 and CDR2 from the germline V gene are SQVTM and ANQGSEA. In nucleotides, the CDR3 is TGCAGCGTTGAAGATAGGCAGTCGAACACTGAAGCTTTCTTT. Protein product: CSVEDRQSNTEAFF. Based on the CDR3 plus reference TRBV29-1 and TRBJ1-1, the full variable domain is SAVISQKPSRDICQRGTSLTIQCQVDSQVTMMFWYRQQPGQSLTLIATANQGSEATYESGFVIDKFPISRPNLTFSTLTVSNMSPEDSSIYLCSVEDRQSNTEAFFGQGTRLTVV.

Ten or more counts support this clonotype. V usage is TRBV28 and J usage is TRBJ2-2; 9 bases fit TRBD1. CDR1 is MDHEN and CDR2 is SYDVKM in the germline V gene. CDR3 size: 15 residues. V lost 6 bases to trimming and J lost 1 base; unmatched junction nucleotides: 3. This CDR3 is CASRSGQGNTGELFF. The CDR3 region has the DNA TGTGCCAGCAGATCGGGACAGGGGAACACCGGGGAGCTGTTTTTT.

This clonotype was recorded a few times. Here the CDR3 DNA reads TGCGCCAGCAGCTTGGCCCAGGCAGGGGGTAGGGATACGCAGTATTTT. Amino acids: CASSLAQAGGRDTQYF. This chain links TRBV5-1 with TRBJ2-3; TRBD1 aligns across 7 bases. The CDR3 has 16 amino acids. The germline CDR1 and CDR2 sequences are SGHRS and YFSETQ. The trim removed 0 bases at V and 6 bases at J, leaving 10 bases unmatched.

This clonotype was detected only a few times. This rearrangement joins TRBV4-3 to TRBJ1-1, with a weak D call TRBD1 (5 bases). V was clipped by 0 bases and J by 5 bases, with 13 bases between them. This CDR3 has 15 residues. Per the germline V gene, CDR1 is LGHNA and CDR2 is YSLEER. In DNA, the CDR3 is TGCGCCAGCAGCCAAGATACGCAGGGAAGGACTGAAGCTTTCTTT. Its protein is CASSQDTQGRTEAFF.

A note on this clonotype: A much larger clone differs by one base, so this may be a read error. This chain links TRBV5-6 with TRBJ2-3, with TRBD2 matching over 10 bases. CDR1 and CDR2 from the germline V gene are SGHDT and YYEEEE. This CDR3 is 18 amino acids long. Written as DNA, the CDR3 is TGTGCCAGCAGCTTGGTCCCAACTCGGACTAGCGGCACAGATACGCTGTATTTT. Its protein product is CASSLVPTRTSGTDTLYF.

V gene TRBV29-1 combines with J gene TRBJ2-1; TRBD2 agrees at 9 bases. This CDR3 has 14 residues. Losses at the gene ends were 4 bases for V and 2 bases for J; bases not matched to a gene: 3. CDR1 SQVTM and CDR2 ANQGSEA come from the germline V gene. As DNA, the CDR3 is TGCAGCGTTGCCATAGCGGGGGCCTACAATGAGCAGTTCTTC. Translation: CSVAIAGAYNEQFF.

This clonotype was observed a few times. The chain couples TRBV6-1 to TRBJ2-7; D is undetermined. Trimming stripped 8 bases from V and 5 bases from J, with 10 bases between. Germline CDR1 reads MNHNS; CDR2 reads SASEGT. This CDR3 region has 11 residues. The CDR3 loop is CASVSWDEQYF. CDR3 coding DNA: TGTGCCAGCGTTTCGTGGGACGAGCAGTACTTC.

This clonotype was found a few times. This chain joins TRBV7-9 and TRBJ2-3; the match to TRBD1 covers 7 bases. The germline V gene encodes CDR1 SEHNR and CDR2 FQNEAQ (reference sequence). Trimming cost V 5 bases and J 2 bases; bases outside gene matches: 7. This CDR3 comprises 15 residues. The CDR3 DNA is TGTGCCAGCAGCCCGGGGACAGCCAACACAGATACGCAGTATTTT. This encodes CASSPGTANTDTQYF. Complete variable domain (other parts from reference TRBV7-9 and TRBJ2-3): DTGVSQNPRHKITKRGQNVTFRCDPISEHNRLYWYRQTLGQGPEFLTYFQNEAQLEKSRLLSDRFSAERPKGSFSTLEIQRTEQGDSAMYLCASSPGTANTDTQYFGPGTRLTVL.

The J gene is TRBJ2-7, the V gene TRBV6-2 or TRBV6-3, with a tentative D call TRBD2 (6 bases). The CDR3 loop spans 14 amino acids. Germline V lookup: CDR1 MNHEY, CDR2 SVGEGT. V was shortened by 6 bases and J by 9 bases, with 21 bases between the two germline ends. CDR3 nucleotide sequence: TGTGCCAGCAGAACAGAGGGACTTTCCACCGGGCAGTACTTC. Encoded protein: CASRTEGLSTGQYF.

This clonotype was seen many times. The rearrangement uses TRBV6-2 or TRBV6-3 and TRBJ2-4; TRBD2 aligns across 10 bases. J lost 3 bases, V lost 2 bases, and 7 bases had no gene match. Germline CDR1 MNHEY, CDR2 SVGEGT. CDR3 length equals 17 residues. The chain's CDR3 is CASSYPGLAASKNIQYF. CDR3 bases: TGTGCCAGCAGTTACCCCGGACTAGCGGCAAGCAAAAACATTCAGTACTTC.

In this sample, this clonotype turned up a few times. The CDR3 bases are TGTGCCAGCAGCTTAATTCCGCCTCTCGGGCGGGAGCCCTACGAGCAGTACTTC. As protein: CASSLIPPLGREPYEQYF. The chain carries TRBV11-2 and TRBJ2-7; 7 bases agree with TRBD2. J was trimmed by 2 bases and V by 2 bases; bases with no gene match: 15. Germline V lookup: CDR1 SGHAT, CDR2 FQNNGV. The CDR3 totals 18 residues.

The rearrangement links TRBV27 to TRBJ1-4, with 8 positions matching TRBD1. The CDR3 runs 17 residues. The J segment lost 5 bases and the V segment lost 3 bases, leaving 11 bases of the junction unmatched. Germline CDR1 is MNHEY and CDR2 is SMNVEV (reference sequence). In DNA, the CDR3 is TGTGCCAGCAGTTTTACGTCAGGGGGCCTTCGGAATGAAAAACTGTTTTTT. It yields the protein CASSFTSGGLRNEKLFF. Combining the CDR3 with reference TRBV27 and TRBJ1-4 gives the whole variable domain EAQVTQNPRYLITVTGKKLTVTCSQNMNHEYMSWYRQDPGLGLRQIYYSMNVEVTDKGDVPEGYKVSRKEKRNFPLILESPSPNQTSLYFCASSFTSGGLRNEKLFFGSGTQLSVL.

This clonotype was counted ten times or more. CDR3: CASSSGQDSNQPQHF. CDR3 coding DNA: TGTGCCAGCAGTTCTGGACAGGATAGCAATCAGCCCCAGCATTTT. The rearrangement joins TRBV12-3 or TRBV12-4 to TRBJ1-5; TRBD1 agrees at 7 bases. The CDR3 runs to 15 residues. V shed 4 bases, J shed 0 bases, and the junction held 3 bases outside the gene matches.

The rearrangement uses TRBV20-1 and TRBJ2-3; TRBD2 might be the D (6 bases). The CDR3 extends over 16 amino acids. The germline V and J ends were trimmed by 0 bases and 6 bases, with 19 bases remaining between them. Germline V gene lookup returns CDR1 DFQATT and CDR2 SNEGSKA (reference sequence). CDR3 sequence reads: CSARDLAIPPYDTQYF. In DNA, the CDR3 is TGCAGTGCTAGAGATCTAGCGATCCCCCCCTACGATACGCAGTATTTT.

The chain has TRBV7-9 and TRBJ1-1, with D possibly being TRBD1 (5 bases). The CDR3 consists of 17 residues. Looked up from germline, CDR1 is SEHNR and CDR2 is FQNEAQ (reference sequence). V lost 1 base and J 1 base, leaving 16 bases between the germline ends. The CDR3 DNA follows: TGTGCCAGCAGCTTAGGCACTAGGGGACGGAGGAACACTGAAGCTTTCTTT. This codes for CASSLGTRGRRNTEAFF.

This clonotype was counted many times. The chain couples TRBV6-1 to TRBJ1-2, with 9 bases matching TRBD1. The CDR3 runs 14 residues. The germline V gene encodes CDR1 MNHNS and CDR2 SASEGT. The trim removed 4 bases at V and 6 bases at J, leaving 6 bases unmatched. In nucleotides, the CDR3 is TGTGCCAGCAGTGTCCGGACAGGGGTGGATGGCTACACCTTC. Protein: CASSVRTGVDGYTF.

The genes are TRBV10-3 and TRBJ2-6; 9 bases agree with TRBD1. This CDR3 is 16 amino acids long. CDR1 is ENHRY and CDR2 is SYGVKD in the germline V gene. V was clipped by 3 bases and J by 8 bases; unmatched bases: 8. The CDR3 spells CAISEPGTGISNVLTF. The CDR3 bases are TGTGCCATCAGTGAACCTGGGACAGGGATCTCCAACGTCCTGACTTTC.

This clonotype has more than one count but fewer than ten. This chain uses TRBV4-1 with TRBJ1-1; TRBD1 is a possible D gene (5 bases). This CDR3 is 14 amino acids long. Between the trimmed V and J ends, which lost 4 bases and 3 bases, there was a span of 12 bases. Per germline, CDR1 MGHRA and CDR2 YSYEKL. The DNA of the CDR3 is TGCGCCAGCAGCCCGGACCCGGGGGACACTGAAGCTTTCTTT. It is translated as CASSPDPGDTEAFF.

A few counts support this clonotype. In nucleotides, the CDR3 is TGTGCCAGCAGTAGACCGGGCTTCGCGGAGACCCAGTACTTC. This translates into CASSRPGFAETQYF. The V call is TRBV6-2 or TRBV6-3, the J call TRBJ2-5; D remains ambiguous. From germline, CDR1 is MNHEY and CDR2 SVGEGT. Trimming pared 5 bases from V and 5 bases from J, leaving 15 bases between. The CDR3 sequence is 14 residues long.

This clonotype appeared many times. The chain joins TRBV12-3 or TRBV12-4 to TRBJ2-3, with 9 positions matching TRBD2. This CDR3 is built from 15 residues. The V gene end was trimmed by 3 bases and the J gene end by 7 bases; junction bases not matched to a gene: 8. This chain's CDR3 is CASSFGAGGANTQYF. The CDR3 DNA reads as TGTGCCAGCAGTTTTGGGGCGGGAGGGGCTAATACGCAGTATTTT.

The CDR3 DNA sequence: TGTGCCATCAGTGAGGGGGCTCTTTCCTACAATGAGCAGTTCTTC. Amino acids: CAISEGALSYNEQFF. This sequence joins TRBV10-3 and TRBJ2-1; TRBD1 might be the D (5 bases). This CDR3 contains 15 residues. V was shortened by 2 bases and J by 1 base, with 9 bases between the two germline ends. CDR1 is ENHRY and CDR2 is SYGVKD in the germline V gene.

A few counts support this clonotype. V is TRBV20-1 and J is TRBJ2-1; 7 nucleotides agree with TRBD2. Per the germline V gene, CDR1 is DFQATT and CDR2 is SNEGSKA (reference sequence). Trimming cost V 0 bases and J 6 bases; bases outside gene matches: 8. This CDR3 contains 15 residues. Here the CDR3 DNA reads TGCAGTGCTAGAGATCCCGCTAGCGGACTCAATGAGCAGTTCTTC. It codes for CSARDPASGLNEQFF.

The chain combines TRBV20-1 with TRBJ2-1, with D perhaps being TRBD1 or TRBD2 (6 bases each). The CDR3 runs 15 residues. V was pared by 7 bases and J by 7 bases, with 23 bases between. Looked up from germline, CDR1 is DFQATT and CDR2 is SNEGSKA (reference sequence). The chain's CDR3 is CSVTRGGVGGNEQFF. The CDR3 DNA reads TGCAGTGTTACCAGGGGTGGGGTCGGAGGGAATGAGCAGTTCTTC.

At least ten counts were recorded for this clonotype. The rearrangement uses TRBV7-9 and TRBJ2-5; 7 nucleotides align to TRBD1. Germline CDR1 is SEHNR and CDR2 is FQNEAQ (reference sequence). This CDR3 is 15 amino acids long. The V gene end was trimmed by 4 bases and the J gene end by 5 bases; junction bases not matched to a gene: 10. In DNA form, the CDR3 reads TGTGCCAGCAGCTCCAACACAGGGGATGAGGAGACCCAGTACTTC. Its protein is CASSSNTGDEETQYF.

This sequence joins TRBV19 and TRBJ2-3; D remains unclear. Germline CDR1 is LNHDA and CDR2 is SQIVND (reference sequence). CDR3 length: 14 residues. The V end lost 10 bases, the J end lost 2 bases, and 16 bases lay between the germline ends. The CDR3: CATSVFSHTDTQYF. The CDR3 nucleotides are TGTGCCACCTCCGTTTTTTCACACACAGATACGCAGTATTTT.

In this sample, this clonotype turned up a few times. CDR3 amino acids: CASSPYPGQGSFGYTF. The CDR3, as DNA: TGTGCCAGCAGCCCATATCCGGGACAGGGGAGCTTTGGCTACACCTTC. This chain links TRBV7-2 with TRBJ1-2; TRBD1 aligns across 10 bases. The V and J ends lost 5 bases and 7 bases, in that order; junction bases with no gene match: 13. CDR3 length: 16 residues. Germline V lookup: CDR1 SGHTA, CDR2 FQGNSA.

CDR3 sequence (DNA): TGTGCCAGCGCCGCGTCCCTCGTAGGTCAGCCCCAGCATTTT. The encoded protein is CASAASLVGQPQHF. The chain has TRBV5-5 and TRBJ1-5; D is ambiguous. Trimming removed 7 bases from V and 6 bases from J, with 17 bases in between. Germline V gives CDR1 SGHKS, CDR2 YYEKEE (reference sequence). CDR3 length: 14 residues.